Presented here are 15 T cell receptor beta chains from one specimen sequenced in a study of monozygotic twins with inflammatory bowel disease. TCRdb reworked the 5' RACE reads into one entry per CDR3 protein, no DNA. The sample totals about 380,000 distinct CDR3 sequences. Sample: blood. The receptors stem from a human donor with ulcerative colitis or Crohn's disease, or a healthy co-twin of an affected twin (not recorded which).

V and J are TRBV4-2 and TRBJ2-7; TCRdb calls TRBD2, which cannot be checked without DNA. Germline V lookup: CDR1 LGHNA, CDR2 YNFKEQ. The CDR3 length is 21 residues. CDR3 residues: CASSQLGPGLAGGVSSYEQYF.

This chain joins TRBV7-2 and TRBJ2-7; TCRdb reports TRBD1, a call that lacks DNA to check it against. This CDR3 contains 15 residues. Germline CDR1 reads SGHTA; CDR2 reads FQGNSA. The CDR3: CASRWDSLSSYEQYF.

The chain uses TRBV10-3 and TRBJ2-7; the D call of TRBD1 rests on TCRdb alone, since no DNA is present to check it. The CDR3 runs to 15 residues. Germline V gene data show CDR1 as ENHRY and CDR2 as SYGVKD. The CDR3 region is CAISVKLQGVGEQYF.

The chain's CDR3 is CSARLRQGNYGYTF. The chain couples TRBV29-1 to TRBJ1-2; TCRdb returns TRBD1, unconfirmable since there is no DNA. Germline CDR1 SQVTM, CDR2 ANQGSEA. The CDR3 is 14 amino acids.

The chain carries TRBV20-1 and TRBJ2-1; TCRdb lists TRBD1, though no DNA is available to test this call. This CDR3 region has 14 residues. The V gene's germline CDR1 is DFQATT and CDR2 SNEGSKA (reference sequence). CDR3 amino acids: CSARATSYQNEQFF.

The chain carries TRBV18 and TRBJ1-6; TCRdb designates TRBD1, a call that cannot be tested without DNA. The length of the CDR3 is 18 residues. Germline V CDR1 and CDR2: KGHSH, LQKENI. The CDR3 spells CASSPGLPGTGGNSPLHF.

CDR3 in amino acids: CASSLGPEATYEQYF. The gene calls are TRBV7-6 and TRBJ2-7. The CDR3 consists of 15 residues. Germline V lookup: CDR1 SGHVS, CDR2 FNYEAQ.

CDR3 loop: CASSQDWSGGAGDTQYF. This chain links TRBV4-2 with TRBJ2-3; the TCRdb D gene call, TRBD2, has no DNA to confirm it. The CDR3 loop spans 17 amino acids. CDR1 LGHNA and CDR2 YNFKEQ come from the germline V gene.

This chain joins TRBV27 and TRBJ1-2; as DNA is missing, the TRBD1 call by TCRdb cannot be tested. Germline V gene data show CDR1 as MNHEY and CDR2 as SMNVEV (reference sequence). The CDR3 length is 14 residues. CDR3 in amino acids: CASSGNRASYGYTF.

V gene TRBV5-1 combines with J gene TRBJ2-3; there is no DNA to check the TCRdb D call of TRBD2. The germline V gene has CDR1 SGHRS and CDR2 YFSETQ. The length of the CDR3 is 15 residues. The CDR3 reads CASVLWDLRTDTQYF.

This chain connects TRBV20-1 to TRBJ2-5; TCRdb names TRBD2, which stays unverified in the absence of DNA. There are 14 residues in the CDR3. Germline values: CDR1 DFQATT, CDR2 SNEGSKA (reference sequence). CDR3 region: CSARGLGSRETQYF.

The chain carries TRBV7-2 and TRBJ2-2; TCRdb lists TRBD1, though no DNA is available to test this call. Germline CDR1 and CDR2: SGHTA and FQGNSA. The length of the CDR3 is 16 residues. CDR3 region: CASSPRLGGGTGELFF.

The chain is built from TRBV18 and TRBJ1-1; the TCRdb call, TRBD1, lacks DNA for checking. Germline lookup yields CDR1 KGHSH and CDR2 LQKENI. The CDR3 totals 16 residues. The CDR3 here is CASSRAVGGMNTEAFF.

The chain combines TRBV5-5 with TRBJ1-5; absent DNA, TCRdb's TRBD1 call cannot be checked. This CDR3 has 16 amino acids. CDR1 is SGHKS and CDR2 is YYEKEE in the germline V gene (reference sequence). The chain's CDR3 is CASSSGGVRSNQPQHF.

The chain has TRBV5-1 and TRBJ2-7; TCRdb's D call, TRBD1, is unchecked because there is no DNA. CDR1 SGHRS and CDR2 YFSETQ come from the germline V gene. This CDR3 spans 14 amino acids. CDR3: CASRQGTVSYEQYF.